The clone carrying this T cell receptor (beta chain) appeared a few times. TCRdb processed the 5' RACE reads anew with MiXCR; each CDR3 protein has one entry. The sample has roughly 40,000 distinct CDR3 sequences, less than 7% seen once. The sample belongs to a study of early T cells in non-severe SARS-CoV-2 infection. V was clipped by 1 base and J by 4 bases; unmatched bases: 2. This CDR3 region has 15 residues. The source material was whole blood. The TCR sequence derives from an adult who was a healthcare worker with PCR-confirmed SARS-CoV-2 infection or an uninfected control (not recorded which). The chain is built from TRBV12-3 or TRBV12-4 and TRBJ2-1; TRBD2 matches 9 bases. The CDR3 region is CASSLGGGDYNEQFF. The DNA of the CDR3 is TGTGCCAGCAGTTTAGGCGGGGGGGATTACAATGAGCAGTTCTTC.